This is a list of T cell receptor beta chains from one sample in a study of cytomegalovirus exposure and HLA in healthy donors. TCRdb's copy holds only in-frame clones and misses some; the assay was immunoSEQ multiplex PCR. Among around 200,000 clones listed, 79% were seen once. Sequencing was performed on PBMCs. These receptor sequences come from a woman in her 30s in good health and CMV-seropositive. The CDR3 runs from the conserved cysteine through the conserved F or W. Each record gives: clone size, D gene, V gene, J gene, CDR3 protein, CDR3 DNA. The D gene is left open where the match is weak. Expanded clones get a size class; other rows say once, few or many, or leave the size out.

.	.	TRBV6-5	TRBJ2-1	CASSYSKLDNYNEQFF	TGTGCCAGCAGTTACTCGAAACTAGATAACTACAATGAGCAGTTCTTC
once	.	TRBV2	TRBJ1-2	CASSLMEGEGYGYTF	TGTGCCAGCAGCCTTATGGAGGGTGAAGGCTATGGCTACACCTTC
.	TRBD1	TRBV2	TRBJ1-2	CASSRTGTGYYGYTF	TGTGCCAGCAGCCGCACCGGGACAGGGTACTATGGCTACACCTTC
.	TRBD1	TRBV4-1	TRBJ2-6	CASSQTTGYGSGANVLTF	TGCGCCAGCAGCCAGACGACAGGGTACGGATCTGGGGCCAACGTCCTGACTTTC
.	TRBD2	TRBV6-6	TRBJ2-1	CASSYPSGTSYNEQFF	TGTGCCAGCAGTTACCCCAGCGGGACCTCCTACAATGAGCAGTTCTTC
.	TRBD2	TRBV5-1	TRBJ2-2	CASSAPLAGDPITGELFF	TGCGCCAGCAGCGCCCCTCTAGCGGGGGACCCGATCACCGGGGAGCTGTTTTTT
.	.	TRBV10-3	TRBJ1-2	CAIAQPNYGYTF	TGTGCCATCGCACAGCCCAACTATGGCTACACCTTC
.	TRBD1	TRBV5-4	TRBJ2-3	CASSPGQGTADTQYF	TGTGCCAGCAGCCCCGGACAGGGGACAGCAGATACGCAGTATTTT
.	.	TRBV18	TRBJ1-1	CASSPRGLDTEAFF	TGTGCCAGCTCACCAAGGGGCCTGGACACTGAAGCTTTCTTT
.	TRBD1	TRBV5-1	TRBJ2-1	CASSSPGGEPPYNEQFF	TGCGCCAGCAGCTCCCCAGGGGGAGAGCCCCCATACAATGAGCAGTTCTTC
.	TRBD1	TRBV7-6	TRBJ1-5	CASSLEGQEGPQHF	TGTGCCAGCAGCTTAGAGGGACAGGAGGGACCCCAGCATTTT
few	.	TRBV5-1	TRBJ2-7	CASSRGRAAYEQYF	TGCGCCAGCTCCCGGGGGAGAGCAGCCTACGAGCAGTACTTC
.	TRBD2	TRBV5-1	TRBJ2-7	CASSSRAQGLAVYEQYF	TGCGCCAGCAGCTCACGTGCACAGGGACTAGCGGTCTACGAGCAGTACTTC
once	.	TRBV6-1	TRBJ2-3	CASSEAGRGTQYF	TGTGCCAGCAGTGAAGCGGGTCGGGGAACGCAGTATTTT
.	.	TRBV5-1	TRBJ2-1	CASSSQGNYNEQFF	TGCGCCAGCAGTTCTCAGGGTAATTACAATGAGCAGTTCTTC
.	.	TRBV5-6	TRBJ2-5	CASSSRGGGETQYF	TGTGCCAGCAGCTCCCGGGGAGGGGGAGAGACCCAGTACTTC
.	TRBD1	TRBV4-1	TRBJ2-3	CASGTGESTQYF	TGCGCCAGCGGGACAGGGGAGAGTACGCAGTATTTT
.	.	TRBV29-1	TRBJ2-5	CSVEWAGGRETQYF	TGCAGCGTTGAATGGGCAGGGGGGCGAGAGACCCAGTACTTC
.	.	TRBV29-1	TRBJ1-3	CSVAVLNSGNTIYF	TGCAGCGTTGCAGTTCTGAACTCTGGAAACACCATATATTTT
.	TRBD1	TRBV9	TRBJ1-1	CASSLGGQGDTEAFF	TGTGCCAGCAGCCTAGGGGGACAGGGGGACACTGAAGCTTTCTTT
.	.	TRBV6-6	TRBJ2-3	CASSYDSGTQYF	TGTGCCAGCAGTTACGACAGTGGGACGCAGTATTTT
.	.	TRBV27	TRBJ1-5	CASSLGHTSLNQPQHF	TGTGCCAGCAGTTTAGGGCACACGTCCCTAAATCAGCCCCAGCATTTT
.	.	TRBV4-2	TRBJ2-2	CASSQDSSGYAGELFF	TGTGCCAGCAGCCAAGATTCTAGTGGTTACGCCGGGGAGCTGTTTTTT
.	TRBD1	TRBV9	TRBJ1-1	CASSVEAGGTEAFF	TGTGCCAGCAGCGTAGAGGCAGGGGGCACTGAAGCTTTCTTT
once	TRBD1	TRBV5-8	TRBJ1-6	CASSLRTGDSPLHF	TGTGCCAGCAGCTTAAGAACAGGGGATTCACCCCTCCACTTT
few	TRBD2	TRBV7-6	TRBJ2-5	CASSLVSTKALAGWQETQYF	TGTGCCAGCAGCTTAGTATCCACAAAAGCACTAGCGGGATGGCAAGAGACCCAGTACTTC
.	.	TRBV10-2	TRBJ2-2	CASSESGGPTGELFF	TGCGCCAGCAGTGAGTCAGGGGGTCCCACCGGGGAGCTGTTTTTT
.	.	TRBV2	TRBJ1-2	CASSFGLASNYGYTF	TGTGCCAGCAGTTTCGGACTTGCCTCTAACTATGGCTACACCTTC
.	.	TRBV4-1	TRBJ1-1	CASSKGLLNTEAFF	TGCGCCAGCAGCAAAGGTCTGTTGAACACTGAAGCTTTCTTT
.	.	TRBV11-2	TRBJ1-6	CASSLRSIISPLHF	TGTGCCAGCAGCTTACGGAGTATAATTTCACCCCTCCACTTT
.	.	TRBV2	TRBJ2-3	CASSDLQGTDTQYF	TGTGCCAGCAGTGACCTCCAGGGCACAGATACGCAGTATTTT
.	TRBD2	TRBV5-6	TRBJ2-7	CASSQLAGALYEQYF	TGTGCCAGCAGCCAACTAGCGGGAGCCCTCTACGAGCAGTACTTC
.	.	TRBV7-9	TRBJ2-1	CASSLVLLRGRRENEQFF	TGTGCCAGCAGCTTAGTTCTCCTGAGGGGGAGAAGGGAGAATGAGCAGTTCTTC
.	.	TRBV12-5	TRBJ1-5	CASGFSTGHQPQHF	TGTGCTAGTGGTTTCTCGACAGGTCATCAGCCCCAGCATTTT
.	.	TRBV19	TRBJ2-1	CATAGQGRNNEQFF	TGTGCCACCGCAGGGCAGGGTCGCAACAATGAGCAGTTCTTC
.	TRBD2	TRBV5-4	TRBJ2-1	CASSNLAGISYNEQFF	TGTGCCAGCAGCAATCTAGCGGGAATCTCCTACAATGAGCAGTTCTTC
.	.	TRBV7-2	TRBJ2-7	CASSLAHSGAFYEQYF	TGTGCCAGCAGCTTAGCGCACTCAGGGGCCTTCTACGAGCAGTACTTC